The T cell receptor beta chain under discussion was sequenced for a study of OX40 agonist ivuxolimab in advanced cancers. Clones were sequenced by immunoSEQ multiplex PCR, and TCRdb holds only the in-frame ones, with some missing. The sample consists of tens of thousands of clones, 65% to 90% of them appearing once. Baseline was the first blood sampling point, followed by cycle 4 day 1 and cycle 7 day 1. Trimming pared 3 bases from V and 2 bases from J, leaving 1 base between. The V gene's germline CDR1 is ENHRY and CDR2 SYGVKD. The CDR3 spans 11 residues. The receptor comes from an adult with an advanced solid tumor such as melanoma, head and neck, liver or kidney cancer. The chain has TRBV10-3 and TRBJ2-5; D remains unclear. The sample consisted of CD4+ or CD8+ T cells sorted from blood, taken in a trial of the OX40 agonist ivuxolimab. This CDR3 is CAISEQETQYF. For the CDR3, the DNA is TGTGCCATCAGTGAACAAGAGACCCAGTACTTC.